The 27 T cell receptor beta chains below all came from one sample that was sequenced in a study of shared clonotypes between healthy human individuals. Libraries were prepared by immunoSEQ multiplex PCR; TCRdb keeps only in-frame clonotypes and omits some of them. The data show millions of clones, around 95% seen once. The sample taken for sequencing was naive CD4+ T cells sorted from blood. Sample subset: CD45RA+ positively selected. Receptor source: a man aged 18 to 29 in good health.

The rearrangement joins TRBV6-4 to TRBJ2-2, with 10 bases lining up with TRBD2. Germline loops: CDR1 MRHNA, CDR2 SNTAGT. After removal of 2 bases from V and 4 bases from J, the junction contained 4 bases not matched to a gene. This CDR3 spans 16 amino acids. The DNA for the CDR3 is TGTGCCAGCAGTGACACTAGCGGGGTGAGCACCGGGGAGCTGTTTTTT. It is translated as CASSDTSGVSTGELFF.

The CDR3 sequence is CASSLGSGIGPFSSYEQYF. The CDR3 DNA reads as TGTGCCAGCAGCTTAGGGAGCGGGATAGGCCCCTTTAGCTCCTACGAGCAGTACTTC. The chain uses TRBV11-2 and TRBJ2-7; 7 bases are a match to TRBD2. The CDR3 is 19 amino acids. The germline gives CDR1 SGHAT, CDR2 FQNNGV. Trimming removed 1 base from V and 0 bases from J; junction bases left unmatched: 15.

To note about this clone: Other DNA sequences of this sample code for an identical CDR3. The rearrangement uses TRBV6-1 and TRBJ1-1; D might be TRBD1 (5 bases). The ends were cut back, 3 bases at V and 1 base at J, with 6 bases in the middle. Germline CDR1 is MNHNS and CDR2 is SASEGT. CDR3 length equals 13 residues. The chain's CDR3 is CASSEGRNTEAFF. The DNA of the CDR3 is TGTGCCAGCAGTGAGGGACGGAACACTGAAGCTTTCTTT.

The chain carries TRBV6-5 and TRBJ2-5; D unresolved. CDR3 size: 14 residues. The germline CDR1 and CDR2 sequences are MNHEY and SVGAGI. V gave up 8 bases and J gave up 2 bases, with 15 bases separating them. The CDR3 DNA follows: TGTGCCAGCCGACGCCCGGACCGACAAGAGACCCAGTACTTC. This sequence encodes CASRRPDRQETQYF.

The CDR3 region is CAGGGTGASILHF. The CDR3 DNA is TGTGCCGGGGGCGGGACAGGAGCCTCCATCCTCCACTTT. The chain combines TRBV2 with TRBJ1-6; 8 nucleotides align to TRBD1. The CDR3 totals 13 residues. V dropped 11 bases and J dropped 15; count of bases not matched to a gene: 15. The germline V gene has CDR1 SNHLY and CDR2 FYNNEI.

The chain has TRBV6-5 and TRBJ1-3; 8 bases agree with TRBD1. The V gene's germline CDR1 is MNHEY and CDR2 SVGAGI. Trimming cost V 0 bases and J 4 bases; bases outside gene matches: 2. This CDR3 is built from 15 residues. CDR3 amino acids: CASSYSWTGGNTIYF. The CDR3 bases are TGTGCCAGCAGTTACTCGTGGACAGGGGGAAACACCATATATTTT.

The chain couples TRBV9 to TRBJ2-7; D is possibly TRBD2 (6 bases). Trimming pared 2 bases from V and 6 bases from J, leaving 15 bases between. CDR1 and CDR2 from the germline V gene are SGDLS and YYNGEE. This CDR3 comprises 14 residues. The CDR3 bases are TGTGCCAGCAGCGTGACAGACGGGAGCTCCGAGCAGTACTTC. Translating it yields CASSVTDGSSEQYF.

The CDR3 protein is CASSPRSSASYEQYF. CDR3 coding DNA: TGTGCCAGCAGCCCCAGAAGTAGCGCATCCTACGAGCAGTACTTC. V and J are TRBV7-9 and TRBJ2-7; a possible D gene is TRBD2 (5 bases). V lost 5 bases, J lost 1 base, and 15 bases lay in between. CDR1 SEHNR and CDR2 FQNEAQ come from the germline V gene (reference sequence). CDR3 length equals 15 residues.

The V call is TRBV6-5, the J call TRBJ1-2; 11 bases fit TRBD1. Germline trimming cut 4 bases from V and 4 bases from J; bases unmatched to any gene: 2. The germline V gene has CDR1 MNHEY and CDR2 SVGAGI. This CDR3 spans 14 amino acids. The CDR3 DNA is TGTGCCAGCAGTTTCGGACAGGGGGCCTATGGCTACACCTTC. Translating gives CASSFGQGAYGYTF.

This clone was observed a few times. The chain couples TRBV9 to TRBJ1-3; the D is unclear. This CDR3 comprises 16 residues. CDR1 and CDR2 (germline): SGDLS, YYNGEE. The V and J ends lost 4 bases and 1 base respectively, with 15 bases between them. This CDR3 reads CASSLLPVVSGNTIYF. DNA for the CDR3: TGTGCCAGCAGCCTCCTCCCGGTAGTATCTGGAAACACCATATATTTT.

For this clone: In the same sample, other DNA sequences code for this CDR3. The chain is built from TRBV5-1 and TRBJ2-2; D possibly corresponds to TRBD2 (5 bases). The CDR3 contains 14 residues. Looked up from germline, CDR1 is SGHRS and CDR2 is YFSETQ. Trimming pared 2 bases from V and 1 base from J, leaving 6 bases between. In DNA, the CDR3 is TGCGCCAGCAGCTTACTAGAGAACACCGGGGAGCTGTTTTTT. It is translated as CASSLLENTGELFF. The full variable domain, in which reference TRBV5-1 and TRBJ2-2 provide the parts outside the CDR3, is KAGVTQTPRYLIKTRGQQVTLSCSPISGHRSVSWYQQTPGQGLQFLFEYFSETQRNKGNFPGRFSGRQFSNSRSEMNVSTLELGDSALYLCASSLLENTGELFFGEGSRLTVL.

This clone was recorded once. The chain employs TRBV2 and TRBJ2-7, with TRBD2 matching 9 bases. This CDR3 is built from 15 residues. Losses at the gene ends were 4 bases for V and 3 bases for J; bases not matched to a gene: 7. Germline loops: CDR1 SNHLY, CDR2 FYNNEI. The CDR3 spells CASSVLREGSYEQYF. CDR3 sequence (DNA): TGTGCCAGCAGTGTGCTGCGGGAGGGGAGCTACGAGCAGTACTTC.

This clone was observed once. Other DNA sequences in this sample translate to the same CDR3. This chain joins TRBV15 and TRBJ1-2; D is unresolved. The CDR3 contains 14 residues. The V end was cut by 0 bases, the J end by 4 bases, with 9 bases between. From germline, CDR1 is LNHNV and CDR2 YYDKDF (reference sequence). CDR3 nucleotides: TGTGCCACCAGCAGAGATGGGCAGACCTATGGCTACACCTTC. This sequence encodes CATSRDGQTYGYTF.

This chain links TRBV27 with TRBJ1-1; TRBD1 is a possible D gene (6 bases). Germline V CDR1 and CDR2: MNHEY, SMNVEV (reference sequence). The V end lost 7 bases, the J end lost 4 bases, and 13 bases lay between the germline ends. The CDR3 has 13 amino acids. The CDR3, as DNA: TGTGCCAGCACATCTCAGGGGAGCACTGAAGCTTTCTTT. Translating it yields CASTSQGSTEAFF.

This clone was observed a single time. The chain carries TRBV28 and TRBJ1-1; 11 bases are a match to TRBD1. This CDR3 region has 15 residues. Unmatched junction bases numbered 9, after V lost 7 bases and J lost 5 bases. Per germline, CDR1 MDHEN and CDR2 SYDVKM. The CDR3 DNA is TGTGCCAGCATCCCCCAGGACAGGGGGCTGACTGAAGCTTTCTTT. Protein: CASIPQDRGLTEAFF. The whole variable domain, remainder taken from reference TRBV28 and TRBJ1-1, is DVKVTQSSRYLVKRTGEKVFLECVQDMDHENMFWYRQDPGLGLRLIYFSYDVKMKEKGDIPEGYSVSREKKERFSLILESASTNQTSMYLCASIPQDRGLTEAFFGQGTRLTVV.

This sequence joins TRBV7-6 and TRBJ1-6; a weak D match, TRBD1 (5 bases). Trimming removed 3 bases at V and 5 bases at J, with 11 bases between. Germline V CDR1 and CDR2: SGHVS, FNYEAQ. This CDR3 spans 15 amino acids. The CDR3 coding sequence is TGTGCCAGCAGCTTGTCTCAGGGAAATAATTCACCCCTCCACTTT. Amino acids: CASSLSQGNNSPLHF.

The chain recombines TRBV5-8 with TRBJ2-2; TRBD2 matches at 7 bases. Germline V gives CDR1 SGHTS, CDR2 YDEGEE. The CDR3 has 12 residues. The junction had 1 base not matched to a gene; V was cut back by 4 bases and J by 7 bases. DNA for the CDR3: TGTGCCAGCAGCCCGGGGGGCGGGGAGCTGTTTTTT. It is translated as CASSPGGGELFF.

The chain combines TRBV25-1 with TRBJ2-3; D unresolved. CDR1 MGHDK and CDR2 SYGVNS come from the germline V gene. The CDR3 contains 16 residues. Trimming removed 3 bases from V and 1 base from J, with 14 bases in between. This chain's CDR3 is CASSDPNRWGTDTQYF. The DNA of the CDR3 is TGTGCCAGCAGTGACCCCAACCGTTGGGGCACAGATACGCAGTATTTT. Full variable domain (outside the CDR3, taken from reference TRBV25-1 and TRBJ2-3): EADIYQTPRYLVIGTGKKITLECSQTMGHDKMYWYQQDPGMELHLIHYSYGVNSTEKGDLSSESTVSRIRTEHFPLTLESARPSHTSQYLCASSDPNRWGTDTQYFGPGTRLTVL.

The rearrangement joins TRBV5-4 to TRBJ2-2; 10 bases map to TRBD2. In germline, CDR1 is SGHNT, CDR2 YYREEE (reference sequence). The CDR3 has 15 residues. V shed 4 bases and J 4 bases; nucleotides not matched to a gene: 4. The chain's CDR3 is CASSPSGGTTGELFF. As DNA, the CDR3 is TGTGCCAGCAGCCCTAGCGGGGGCACCACCGGGGAGCTGTTTTTT.

The V and J genes are TRBV7-9 and TRBJ1-6, with 7 bases that match TRBD1. The CDR3 spans 19 residues. Germline CDR1 reads SEHNR; CDR2 reads FQNEAQ (reference sequence). J was trimmed by 0 bases and V by 5 bases; bases with no gene match: 13. The CDR3: CASSLLTTGASSYNSPLHF. CDR3 nucleotides: TGTGCCAGCAGCCTACTAACCACAGGGGCCAGCTCCTATAATTCACCCCTCCACTTT.

Concerning this clone itself: The junction departs from germline at one end; a sequencing error may be responsible. Other DNA sequences in the sample encode the same CDR3. The chain links TRBV6-6 to TRBJ1-5; no clear D gene. The germline gives CDR1 MNHNY, CDR2 SVGAGI (reference sequence). CDR3 length: 13 residues. For the CDR3, the DNA is TGTGCCAGCACTTACGGCGGCAATCAGCCCCAGCATTTT. The encoded protein is CASTYGGNQPQHF.

The count of this clone is one. This chain links TRBV18 with TRBJ2-1, with D possibly being TRBD2 (6 bases). V lost 6 bases to trimming and J lost 9 bases, with 15 bases between them. The CDR3 totals 13 residues. Germline CDR1 KGHSH, CDR2 LQKENI. CDR3 region: CASSPPSVAEQFF. CDR3 coding DNA: TGTGCCAGCTCCCCTCCTAGCGTGGCTGAGCAGTTCTTC.

The rearrangement links TRBV5-1 to TRBJ2-2; no clear D gene. Per the germline V gene, CDR1 is SGHRS and CDR2 is YFSETQ. The CDR3 spans 17 residues. Trimming took 2 bases from V and 0 from J, leaving 14 bases between them. The CDR3, as DNA: TGCGCCAGCAGCTTTCTCTTTATAGAGGCGAACACCGGGGAGCTGTTTTTT. Translating it yields CASSFLFIEANTGELFF.

The genes are TRBV10-2 and TRBJ2-5; 7 nucleotides match TRBD2. This CDR3 spans 15 amino acids. J was trimmed by 4 bases and V by 1 base; bases with no gene match: 6. Germline CDR1 and CDR2: WSHSY and SAAADI. CDR3 loop: CASSEFVAGAETQYF. The CDR3 bases are TGCGCCAGCAGTGAGTTCGTAGCGGGTGCAGAGACCCAGTACTTC.

The chain carries TRBV5-4 and TRBJ2-2; D is perhaps TRBD1 (6 bases). V was clipped by 0 bases and J by 3 bases, with 18 bases between them. The germline V gene encodes CDR1 SGHNT and CDR2 YYREEE (reference sequence). CDR3 length: 18 amino acids. CDR3 amino acids: CASSLGGGQGSYTGELFF. CDR3 coding DNA: TGTGCCAGCAGCTTGGGAGGCGGCCAGGGGTCTTACACCGGGGAGCTGTTTTTT.

This sequence joins TRBV19 and TRBJ2-7; TRBD1 matches 8 bases. CDR1 is LNHDA and CDR2 is SQIVND in the germline V gene (reference sequence). CDR3 length equals 15 residues. J lost 2 bases, V lost 3 bases, and 6 bases had no gene match. In nucleotides, the CDR3 is TGTGCCAGTAGTATTTTTGGGACAGGTCCCTACGAGCAGTACTTC. The encoded protein is CASSIFGTGPYEQYF.

The V and J genes are TRBV14 and TRBJ2-4, with 8 bases that match TRBD2. The germline gives CDR1 SGHDN, CDR2 FVKESK. V lost 1 base to trimming and J lost 15 bases; unmatched junction nucleotides: 11. This CDR3 spans 14 amino acids. DNA for the CDR3: TGTGCCAGCAGCCAAGTTTGGGACCCCAGCGGGGGGTACTTC. Encoded protein: CASSQVWDPSGGYF.